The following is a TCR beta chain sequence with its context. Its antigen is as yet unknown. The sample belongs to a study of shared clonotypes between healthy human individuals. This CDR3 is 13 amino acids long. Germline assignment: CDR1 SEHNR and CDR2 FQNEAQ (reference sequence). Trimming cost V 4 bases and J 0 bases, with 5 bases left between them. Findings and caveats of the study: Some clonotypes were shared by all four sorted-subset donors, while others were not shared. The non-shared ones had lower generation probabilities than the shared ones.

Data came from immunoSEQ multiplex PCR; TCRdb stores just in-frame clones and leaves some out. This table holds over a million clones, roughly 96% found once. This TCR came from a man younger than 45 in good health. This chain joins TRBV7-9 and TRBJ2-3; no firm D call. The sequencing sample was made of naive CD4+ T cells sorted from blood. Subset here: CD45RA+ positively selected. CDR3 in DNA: TGTGCCAGCAGCTCCTCAAGCACAGATACGCAGTATTTT. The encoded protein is CASSSSSTDTQYF. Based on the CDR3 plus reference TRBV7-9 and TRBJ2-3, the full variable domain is DTGVSQNPRHKITKRGQNVTFRCDPISEHNRLYWYRQTLGQGPEFLTYFQNEAQLEKSRLLSDRFSAERPKGSFSTLEIQRTEQGDSAMYLCASSSSSTDTQYFGPGTRLTVL.